This entry lists 16 T cell receptor beta chains sequenced from one sample in a study of a mutant IDH1 vaccine in newly diagnosed glioma. The time point was: week 35, safety follow-up. Doses consisted of 300 ug of mutant IDH1 20-mer peptide each, paired with topical imiquimod. TCRdb keeps only in-frame clones here, not all; method: immunoSEQ multiplex PCR. This sample has about 29,000 clones, with about 70% found just once. These receptors are not linked to any known antigen. The sample consisted of PBMCs, taken from a glioma patient whose treatment included an IDH1 peptide vaccine. These receptors all come from a man aged 45-65 years with glioma.

The gene calls are TRBV5-1 and TRBJ1-5, with 9 nucleotides matching TRBD1. V lost 4 bases and J lost 3; bases outside the gene matches: 5. CDR3 length equals 15 residues. Germline V gene lookup returns CDR1 SGHRS and CDR2 YFSETQ. This chain's CDR3 is CASSPGQGSNQPQHF. The CDR3 nucleotides are TGCGCCAGCAGCCCGGGACAGGGTTCCAATCAGCCCCAGCATTTT.

J is TRBJ1-1 and V is TRBV19; 7 bases are a match to TRBD1. The V segment lost 1 base and the J segment 2 bases; nucleotides outside the gene matches: 4. Germline V CDR1 and CDR2: LNHDA, SQIVND (reference sequence). This CDR3 comprises 15 residues. CDR3 in DNA: TGTGCCAGTAGTATAGCGGGACAGTTCAACACTGAAGCTTTCTTT. Its protein product is CASSIAGQFNTEAFF.

The DNA of the CDR3 is TGTGCCAGCAGCCGGGACTATCCATGGGATGAGCAGTTCTTC. Residues: CASSRDYPWDEQFF. The V call is TRBV7-8, the J call TRBJ2-1, with 7 nucleotides matching TRBD2. Germline assignment: CDR1 SGHVS and CDR2 FQNEAQ. Germline trimming cut 5 bases from V and 8 bases from J; bases unmatched to any gene: 9. The CDR3 is made up of 14 amino acids.

This clone was seen once. This chain joins TRBV5-6 and TRBJ1-1; maybe TRBD1 (5 bases). This CDR3 has 14 amino acids. V lost 2 bases, J lost 1 base, and 9 bases lay in between. Germline CDR1 and CDR2: SGHDT and YYEEEE. CDR3 in amino acids: CASSFPDRNTEAFF. The CDR3 region has the DNA TGTGCCAGCAGCTTTCCCGACAGGAACACTGAAGCTTTCTTT.

The CDR3 region is CATGRENTEAFF. The CDR3 DNA is TGTGCCACCGGACGGGAGAACACTGAAGCTTTCTTT. V is TRBV27 and J is TRBJ1-1; D uncertain. Between the trimmed V and J ends, which lost 10 bases and 1 base, there was a span of 10 bases. CDR3 length: 12 amino acids. The germline CDR1 and CDR2 sequences are MNHEY and SMNVEV (reference sequence).

The chain employs TRBV29-1 and TRBJ2-1; 13 bases align to TRBD2. The CDR3 extends over 13 amino acids. The V gene's germline CDR1 is SQVTM and CDR2 ANQGSEA. After removal of 6 bases from V and 7 bases from J, the junction contained 3 bases not matched to a gene. CDR3 residues: CSVLGLAGNEQFF. The DNA of the CDR3 is TGCAGCGTACTGGGACTAGCGGGAAATGAGCAGTTCTTC.

The gene calls are TRBV6-1 and TRBJ2-7, with TRBD1 identical over 7 bases. The CDR3 totals 12 residues. CDR1 and CDR2 (germline): MNHNS, SASEGT. The J segment lost 7 bases and the V segment lost 7 bases, leaving 7 bases of the junction unmatched. CDR3 nucleotide sequence: TGTGCCAGCAATCTCGACAGGGTGGAGCAGTACTTC. Protein: CASNLDRVEQYF.

This clone was detected a few times. This chain uses TRBV7-9 with TRBJ1-2, with unresolved D. V gave up 5 bases and J gave up 4 bases, with 11 bases separating them. The CDR3 has 13 residues. Per germline, CDR1 SEHNR and CDR2 FQNEAQ (reference sequence). The CDR3 DNA reads as TGTGCCAGCAGCCAACAGTCGGGCTATGGCTACACCTTC. Amino acid sequence: CASSQQSGYGYTF.

V is TRBV7-2 and J is TRBJ2-1; 8 nucleotides line up with TRBD2. V shed 5 bases, J shed 4 bases, and the junction held 7 bases outside the gene matches. CDR1 is SGHTA, CDR2 FQGNSA, per germline. The CDR3 contains 15 residues. The CDR3 DNA is TGTGCCAGCAGCCCCGGGACTAGGGTATACAATGAGCAGTTCTTC. The encoded protein is CASSPGTRVYNEQFF.

The rearrangement links TRBV5-1 to TRBJ2-5, with 10 positions matching TRBD2. This CDR3 contains 14 residues. Germline CDR1 and CDR2: SGHRS and YFSETQ. With V trimmed by 5 bases and J by 3 bases, 4 bases remained unmatched. CDR3 in amino acids: CASSFGLAEETQYF. The DNA for the CDR3 is TGCGCCAGCAGTTTCGGACTAGCGGAAGAGACCCAGTACTTC. The complete variable domain, with remaining parts taken from reference TRBV5-1 and TRBJ2-5, reads KAGVTQTPRYLIKTRGQQVTLSCSPISGHRSVSWYQQTPGQGLQFLFEYFSETQRNKGNFPGRFSGRQFSNSRSEMNVSTLELGDSALYLCASSFGLAEETQYFGPGTRLLVL.

The chain recombines TRBV6-6 with TRBJ2-5, with a weak D call TRBD1 (5 bases). Deletions cut 6 bases from V and 1 base from J, with 9 bases between. Germline values: CDR1 MNHNY, CDR2 SVGAGI (reference sequence). The CDR3 sequence is 13 residues long. CDR3 in amino acids: CASSPGIQETQYF. CDR3 sequence (DNA): TGTGCCAGCAGCCCAGGGATCCAAGAGACCCAGTACTTC.

This chain links TRBV19 with TRBJ1-6; 7 nucleotides align to TRBD1. The CDR3 runs to 18 residues. Trimming took 6 bases from V and 7 from J; bases not matched to a gene: 18. Per the germline V gene, CDR1 is LNHDA and CDR2 is SQIVND (reference sequence). CDR3 region: CASSPGGTVQGRNSPLHF. CDR3 coding DNA: TGTGCCAGTAGCCCCGGGGGAACCGTACAGGGGCGGAATTCACCCCTCCACTTT.

This rearrangement joins TRBV7-9 to TRBJ2-5; no reliable D call. The J call may be faulty, since TRBJ2-7 better matches the DNA end. Germline V CDR1 and CDR2: SEHNR, FQNEAQ (reference sequence). The CDR3 has 12 residues. CDR3 residues: CASSLSSYEQYF. For the CDR3, the DNA is TGTGCCAGCAGCTTAAGTTCCTACGAGCAGTACTTC.

The chain employs TRBV14 and TRBJ2-6, with no clear D. Germline CDR1 SGHDN, CDR2 FVKESK. Deletions cut 0 bases from V and 2 bases from J, with 5 bases between. The CDR3 consists of 15 residues. The CDR3 loop reads CASSQERAGANVLTF. As DNA, the CDR3 is TGTGCCAGCAGCCAAGAAAGGGCTGGGGCCAACGTCCTGACTTTC.

This rearrangement joins TRBV6-1 to TRBJ2-3; TRBD2 matches 7 bases. Trimming took 1 base from V and 2 from J; bases not matched to a gene: 12. This CDR3 spans 18 amino acids. CDR1 MNHNS and CDR2 SASEGT come from the germline V gene. CDR3 in DNA: TGTGCCAGCAGTGAAGTGGGACCCGGGGGGACTTACACAGATACGCAGTATTTT. This codes for CASSEVGPGGTYTDTQYF.

The chain combines TRBV2 with TRBJ2-7; 7 bases align to TRBD1. With 7 bases clipped from V and 0 bases from J, the junction kept 6 bases outside the gene matches. This CDR3 region has 14 residues. Looked up from germline, CDR1 is SNHLY and CDR2 is FYNNEI. CDR3 nucleotide sequence: TGTGCCAGCAACTCCGGGACAGCCTCCTACGAGCAGTACTTC. Translating gives CASNSGTASYEQYF.